The sequence of this TCR beta chain was determined in a study of blood T cell repertoires in COVID-19. Study overall: The United States, Italy and Spain were the sources of the acute and convalescent COVID-19 samples.

This clone came up once. Clinical histories supplied by participants themselves formed the basis of cohort assignment. Two negative PCRs, clearance, or symptom resolution characterized the recovered Cohort 3 donors. Here immunoSEQ multiplex PCR was the method, and the copy in TCRdb shows in-frame clones only, minus some. The profile shows 180,000 or so clones, around 80% of them singletons. The source material was PBMCs or T cells enriched from blood (not recorded which). The sequence was obtained from a woman in her sixties or seventies who had recovered from COVID-19.

CDR3 amino acids: CATSRGLPQSYGYTF. The CDR3 DNA follows: TGTGCCACCAGCCGCGGGCTCCCGCAGAGCTATGGCTACACCTTC. The chain employs TRBV15 and TRBJ1-2; D is unresolved. Germline CDR1 reads LNHNV; CDR2 reads YYDKDF (reference sequence). The length of the CDR3 is 15 residues. Trimming removed 5 bases from V and 4 bases from J, with 17 bases in between.